This T cell receptor beta chain was obtained from a study of control samples from healthy donors and cancer patients. V trimming: 6 bases; J trimming: 10 bases; junction bases outside the gene matches: 8. The CDR3 runs to 15 residues. Germline CDR1 is WNHNN and CDR2 is SYGVQD (reference sequence). Here immunoSEQ multiplex PCR was the method, and the copy in TCRdb shows in-frame clones only, minus some. The sample has some 410,000 clones, 80% to 95% seen once. The sample taken for sequencing was PBMCs. The chain carries TRBV10-1 and TRBJ2-1; TRBD2 aligns across 14 bases. This TCR derives from a man in his forties or fifties with head and neck cancer. As DNA, the CDR3 is TGCGCCAGCAGCGAGACTAGCGGGGGGGCCGAGGAGCAGTTCTTC. Translated: CASSETSGGAEEQFF.